This T cell receptor (beta chain) was retrieved from a study of cytomegalovirus exposure and HLA in healthy donors. Overall study results and limits: Most CMV-associated TCR beta chains were later found to appear HLA-restricted.

With V trimmed by 5 bases and J by 5 bases, 5 bases remained unmatched. This CDR3 is 14 amino acids long. CDR1 SGDLS and CDR2 YYNGEE come from the germline V gene. This clone was detected only a few times. The antigen is not known. 13 Jbeta primers and 60 Vbeta primers were used for the PCR. TCRdb keeps only in-frame clones here, not all; method: immunoSEQ multiplex PCR. The sample has approximately 88,000 clones; around 81% are singletons. The sequenced sample consisted of PBMCs. This TCR was recovered from a man younger than 35 in good health and CMV-seropositive. This chain connects TRBV9 to TRBJ2-2; 8 bases align to TRBD1. CDR3 sequence reads: CASRRTGKTGELFF. Written as DNA, the CDR3 is TGTGCCAGCAGGAGGACAGGGAAAACCGGGGAGCTGTTTTTT. Based on the CDR3 plus reference TRBV9 and TRBJ2-2, the full variable domain is DSGVTQTPKHLITATGQRVTLRCSPRSGDLSVYWYQQSLDQGLQFLIQYYNGEERAKGNILERFSAQQFPDLHSELNLSSLELGDSALYFCASRRTGKTGELFFGEGSRLTVL.